The entry that follows covers one T cell receptor (beta chain) sequence. The antigen remains unidentified. The germline gene is not matched at one end of the junction; a read error may be the cause. Profiles of TCR beta VDJ and CDR3 were generated from a genomic DNA template. One entry per CDR3 protein results from TCRdb running MiXCR on the reads. The sample holds about 400,000 distinct CDR3 sequences, 60% to 80% seen once. Per germline, CDR1 SGHVS and CDR2 FQNEAQ. CDR3 length: 14 residues. The data were obtained in a study of CD8+CD57+ T cells in acquired aplastic anemia. At the level of the study: Sorted CD4+ and CD8+ cells yielded around 3 ug of DNA on average. Findings and caveats of the study: It was found that 25 to 35 CD8+ CDR3 sequences were shared between patients and controls.

Sample: sorted CD4+, CD8+, or CD8+CD57+ T cells (not recorded which) from PBMCs. V usage is TRBV7-8 and J usage is TRBJ2-5; 7 bases are shared with TRBD1. The TCR sequence derives from a human donor in good health, serving as a control. Written as DNA, the CDR3 is TGCGCCAGCAGCCTAGACAGGGACGCACAGATACGCAGTTTC. This translates into CASSLDRDAQIRSF.